A selection of T cell receptor beta chains follows, all from one sample in a study of T-cell memory formation after mild COVID-19. TCRdb fed the 5' RACE reads into MiXCR, producing one record per CDR3 protein. The repertoire holds around 110,000 distinct CDR3 sequences, with roughly 14% as singletons. The sequencing input was PBMCs or a T cell subset sorted from them (not recorded which). Receptors were obtained from a man aged 18-30 years who had mild COVID-19 (a few samples of this study predate the infection). Cell type and time point are not known. The CDR3 runs from the conserved cysteine through the conserved F or W.

j_gene: TRBJ2-5
v_gene: TRBV25-1
CDR3aa: CASSGRTQETQYF

j_gene: TRBJ2-1
v_gene: TRBV9
CDR3aa: CAFRRGGRYNEQFF

j_gene: TRBJ1-5
v_gene: TRBV5-5
CDR3aa: CASSFRALNQPQHF

j_gene: TRBJ1-5
v_gene: TRBV7-9
CDR3aa: CASSPTGLENQPQHF

j_gene: TRBJ1-1
v_gene: TRBV5-1
CDR3aa: CASSLGVTEEKGTEAFF

j_gene: TRBJ2-1
v_gene: TRBV28
CDR3aa: CASSSGTGVINEQFF

j_gene: TRBJ2-1
v_gene: TRBV7-7
CDR3aa: CASSLDWGGEQFF

j_gene: TRBJ2-5
v_gene: TRBV7-9
CDR3aa: CASSLVGAYQETQYF

j_gene: TRBJ1-4
v_gene: TRBV7-9
CDR3aa: CASSPATNEKLFF

j_gene: TRBJ2-2
v_gene: TRBV9
CDR3aa: CASSVAGTTGELFF

j_gene: TRBJ2-5
v_gene: TRBV12-3/TRBV12-4
CDR3aa: CASRGDWETQYF